Here is one T cell receptor (beta chain) with its context. In this sample, this clone turned up a few times. The target of this receptor is not known. The record has no base qualities; no much larger clone is one base away. The sample holds other DNA sequences that translate to the same CDR3. From each donor, a single peripheral blood sample of around 0.12 L on average was drawn into heparinised tubes. Naive, central memory, regulatory and stem cell-like memory CD4+ T cells were sorted on a BD FACSAria II using a panel including CD45RO, CCR7, CD25, CD127, CD95 and CD27. Every sorted population had a purity above 95%. PBMCs were isolated immediately by Lymphoprep density gradient centrifugation and stained directly without culture. Samples were stained and sorted in pairs, with one healthy donor and one patient per experiment, so that batch effects were minimized. From cysteine to phenylalanine, the CDR3 is 15 amino acids long. The read is trimmed to its CDR3 DNA, 45 bases read in frame from base 1. Relative to germline, V is 1 base shorter and J is 5 bases shorter, with 11 bases between their ends. CDR1 is given as SSHAT and CDR2 as FNYEAQ, both from the germline V gene (reference sequence).

The entry originates in a study of beta chain features in type 1 diabetes (dated by TCRdb to between 2017 and 2018). For the wider study: Mean age, gender distribution, total cell number and subset yield did not differ between patients and healthy donors. A total of roughly 98,000,000 sorted cells were examined across all samples, and RNA yield correlated strongly with the number of cells per subset. In the study, recently diagnosed type 1 diabetes patients and matched healthy donors were compared on the TCRB repertoires of their sorted circulating CD4+ T cell subsets. Regulatory and stem cell-like memory subsets were obtained from only 8 patients and about 8 healthy donors, while naive and central memory subsets were obtained from all 30 or so donors.

Beyond this particular receptor, the publication reports: A moderate but significant shortening of TCRB CDR3 length was observed in type 1 diabetes patients in all four CD4+ subsets. Because cDNA rather than genomic DNA was sequenced, highly expressing activated cells could have been over-represented, although no difference in activation and CD3 levels was found between groups. The naive, central memory and regulatory TCRB repertoires appeared to resemble one another more closely among patients than among healthy donors. Shorter templates might be favored by PCR, yet because patient and control samples were amplified and corrected together, any such skew would affect both groups equally. HLA sub-analyses involved small numbers of individuals, so any influence of HLA type on TCRB rearrangement remained unresolved. Fewer insertions and more nucleotide deletions at VDJ recombination sites were observed in patients with type 1 diabetes, implying thymic rearrangement abnormalities.

The entire isolated RNA was reverse transcribed using the High Capacity cDNA Reverse Transcription Kit, and thus expressed TCRB transcripts were sequenced. Deep immunoSEQ sequencing was performed on naive, central memory and regulatory T cell samples, with an average of roughly 3.6 million total reads per sample. Sorted cells were lysed in RLT buffer and RNA was extracted with DNase-treated RNeasy Micro or Mini kits, depending on cell number. To prevent cross-contamination, each cell subset was processed individually, whereas patient and healthy donor samples were processed jointly. TCRB sequences were amplified from cDNA with the immunoSEQ multiplex PCR, producing 87-bp fragments spanning the CDR3 region. Amplicons were sequenced on the Illumina HiSeq platform. Turning to the authors' computational methods: PCR bias was computationally corrected using synthetic template baselines, reads within Hamming distance 2 were collapsed, and singletons that could not be merged were discarded. Reads were aligned against IMGT to assign V, D and J genes, CDR3 length and insertions or deletions at six rearrangement sites. Clonotype counts were normalized to sorted cell number within each subset before computing true diversity and Gini coefficients with the tcR R package. The overlap coefficient, calculated on TCRB nucleotide sequences, was used to measure repertoire sharing. TCRdb limited this immuneACCESS table to in-frame rearrangements with V and J called. A share of clones is missing; checked studies link under half to unresolved V genes, and the rest is unexplained. V, J and clone size were drawn from that table, and D and trimming were deduced from the DNA. Here the sample has 250,000 to 350,000 clones; around 13% occur a single time. The ten largest account for approximately 6.7% of the sample.

The chain is made from TRBV7-7 and TRBJ2-2; the D gene is perhaps TRBD1 or TRBD2, as each covers 7 bases. The sequence was collected from a man aged 25 to 40 in good health. The specimen sequenced was central memory CD4+ T cells from blood. CDR3 protein: CASSLGQGGTGELFF. The nucleotides are TGTGCCAGCAGCTTAGGACAGGGAGGGACCGGGGAGCTGTTTTTT.